This TCR beta chain was captured in a study of shared clonotypes between healthy human individuals. Study results and limitations: Expectations were that clonotype sharing among donors would be affected by sequencing depth. Clonotypes that were shared across a handful of donors made up roughly 5.2% of naive CD4 clonotypes.

Germline lookup yields CDR1 SEHNR and CDR2 FQNEAQ (reference sequence). This CDR3 comprises 14 residues. V lost 1 base to trimming and J lost 8 bases, with 14 bases between them. Turning to this clone: Antigen unknown.

The table came from immunoSEQ multiplex PCR; TCRdb's copy has only in-frame clones and leaves some out. The sample has fewer than 2.5 million clones; more than 85% are singletons. The source is a man younger than 35 in good health. Some clones in this sample may be carry-over from other donors' samples. This chain connects TRBV7-9 to TRBJ1-2; possibly TRBD1 for D (6 bases). The sequenced sample consisted of naive CD4+ T cells from PBMCs. Subset here: CD45RA+ positively selected. DNA for the CDR3: TGTGCCAGCAGCTTAGGTCGGGGGCAAGGCGGCTACACCTTC. It translates to CASSLGRGQGGYTF.